This passage covers 22 T cell receptor beta chains from one sample sequenced in a study of shared T cell receptors in the human thymus. The protocol was immunoSEQ multiplex PCR, while the TCRdb copy is restricted to in-frame clones and leaves out a portion. The repertoire holds roughly 500,000 clones, with 70% to 80% as singletons. These sequences were also reported in another study, on human thymus T cells.

Input material: thymocytes. Receptors were obtained from a boy under two years old with a congenital heart defect.

The chain recombines TRBV10-3 with TRBJ1-2; TRBD1 agrees at 11 bases. Looked up from germline, CDR1 is ENHRY and CDR2 is SYGVKD. J lost 4 bases, V lost 4 bases, and 8 bases had no gene match. CDR3 length: 16 residues. The CDR3 loop reads CAISATTGTGGYGYTF. The CDR3 region has the DNA TGTGCCATCAGTGCCACCACCGGGACAGGGGGCTATGGCTACACCTTC.

The chain carries TRBV6-5 and TRBJ2-1; 9 nucleotides match TRBD2. The CDR3 totals 15 residues. Germline trimming cut 6 bases from V and 6 bases from J; bases unmatched to any gene: 9. Germline V CDR1 and CDR2: MNHEY, SVGAGI. The CDR3 DNA follows: TGTGCCAGCAGCAAGGCGGGAGGGCCTCGCAATGAGCAGTTCTTC. Residues: CASSKAGGPRNEQFF.

This chain uses TRBV25-1 with TRBJ2-6; 11 bases are shared with TRBD1. J lost 2 bases, V lost 10 bases, and 7 bases had no gene match. This CDR3 contains 16 residues. Looked up from germline, CDR1 is MGHDK and CDR2 is SYGVNS. The chain's CDR3 is CATRTGGDTGANVLTF. Written as DNA, the CDR3 is TGTGCCACCAGGACAGGGGGCGATACTGGGGCCAACGTCCTGACTTTC.

This chain joins TRBV7-2 and TRBJ1-1; no definite D call. Germline-derived CDR1 and CDR2 are SGHTA and FQGNSA. CDR3 size: 15 residues. V was pared by 5 bases and J by 3 bases, with 16 bases between. CDR3 amino acids: CASSAARQADTEAFF. The CDR3 coding sequence is TGTGCCAGCAGCGCCGCCAGGCAGGCCGACACTGAAGCTTTCTTT.

This chain uses TRBV5-1 with TRBJ2-7, with a possible D match to TRBD1 (5 bases). Trimming stripped 0 bases from V and 0 bases from J, with 13 bases between. The CDR3 loop spans 16 amino acids. Germline V gene lookup returns CDR1 SGHRS and CDR2 YFSETQ. The DNA for the CDR3 is TGCGCCAGCAGCTTGGGATACCAGGGCTGCTCCTACGAGCAGTACTTC. Residues: CASSLGYQGCSYEQYF.

V usage is TRBV11-3 and J usage is TRBJ1-1; TRBD1 matches 10 bases. This CDR3 spans 20 amino acids. Germline CDR1 SGHNT, CDR2 YENEEA. Germline trimming cut 3 bases from V and 6 bases from J; bases unmatched to any gene: 22. The CDR3 reads CASSLYRDRGKEIVGAEAFF. The CDR3 region has the DNA TGTGCCAGCAGCTTGTACCGGGACAGGGGAAAAGAGATTGTTGGTGCTGAAGCTTTCTTT. Full variable domain (outside the CDR3, taken from reference TRBV11-3 and TRBJ1-1): EAGVVQSPRYKIIEKKQPVAFWCNPISGHNTLYWYLQNLGQGPELLIRYENEEAVDDSQLPKDRFSAERLKGVDSTLKIQPAELGDSAVYLCASSLYRDRGKEIVGAEAFFGQGTRLTVV.

The chain joins TRBV6-1 to TRBJ2-3; 12 nucleotides agree with TRBD2. The CDR3 has 17 residues. The V and J ends lost 0 bases and 4 bases, in that order; junction bases with no gene match: 5. The V gene's germline CDR1 is MNHNS and CDR2 SASEGT. The CDR3 is CASSEARTSGTPDTQYF. In nucleotides, the CDR3 is TGTGCCAGCAGTGAAGCGAGGACTAGCGGGACCCCAGATACGCAGTATTTT.

The chain uses TRBV5-6 and TRBJ1-2; D perhaps matches TRBD1 (6 bases). Germline V gene data show CDR1 as SGHDT and CDR2 as YYEEEE. V lost 1 base and J 2 bases, leaving 9 bases between the germline ends. The CDR3 length is 14 residues. The CDR3 is CASSLFQGNYGYTF. DNA for the CDR3: TGTGCCAGCAGCTTGTTCCAGGGGAACTATGGCTACACCTTC.

V is TRBV29-1 and J is TRBJ2-5; no reliable D call. V lost 0 bases, J lost 1 base, and 9 bases lay in between. From germline, CDR1 is SQVTM and CDR2 ANQGSEA. The CDR3 runs 14 residues. This chain's CDR3 is CSVEDGRFQETQYF. CDR3 nucleotides: TGCAGCGTTGAAGATGGCCGATTCCAAGAGACCCAGTACTTC.

The chain couples TRBV5-6 to TRBJ2-3; possibly TRBD1 for D (6 bases). Germline lookup yields CDR1 SGHDT and CDR2 YYEEEE. The V end was cut by 0 bases, the J end by 1 base, with 12 bases between. The CDR3 sequence is 16 residues long. CDR3 DNA sequence: TGTGCCAGCAGCTTGGGGACAGACCGGGGCACAGATACGCAGTATTTT. Amino acids: CASSLGTDRGTDTQYF. The full variable domain, with the rest looked up from reference TRBV5-6 and TRBJ2-3, is DAGVTQSPTHLIKTRGQQVTLRCSPKSGHDTVSWYQQALGQGPQFIFQYYEEEERQRGNFPDRFSGHQFPNYSSELNVNALLLGDSALYLCASSLGTDRGTDTQYFGPGTRLTVL.

The chain links TRBV2 to TRBJ1-3; D call uncertain. Trimming took 2 bases from V and 3 from J, leaving 2 bases between them. The CDR3 covers 12 residues. CDR1 SNHLY and CDR2 FYNNEI come from the germline V gene. CDR3 DNA: TGTGCCAGCAGTGAACGTGGAAACACCATATATTTT. Residues: CASSERGNTIYF. Complete variable domain (other parts from reference TRBV2 and TRBJ1-3): EPEVTQTPSHQVTQMGQEVILRCVPISNHLYFYWYRQILGQKVEFLVSFYNNEISEKSEIFDDQFSVERPDGSNFTLKIRSTKLEDSAMYFCASSERGNTIYFGEGSWLTVV.

The J gene is TRBJ2-5, the V gene TRBV13, with D maybe TRBD1 (5 bases). The CDR3 is made up of 15 amino acids. Germline V gene lookup returns CDR1 PRHDT and CDR2 FYEKMQ (reference sequence). V gave up 5 bases and J gave up 4 bases, with 17 bases separating them. CDR3 region: CASSEWRGRGETQYF. In nucleotides, the CDR3 is TGTGCCAGCAGCGAATGGCGAGGAAGGGGAGAGACCCAGTACTTC.

The chain couples TRBV5-6 to TRBJ1-2; 9 bases are shared with TRBD1. The V segment lost 4 bases and the J segment 5 bases; nucleotides outside the gene matches: 12. The CDR3 sequence is 16 residues long. CDR1 SGHDT and CDR2 YYEEEE come from the germline V gene. The CDR3 spells CASSPGQGLLGYGYTF. DNA for the CDR3: TGTGCCAGCAGCCCGGGACAGGGCCTCCTTGGGTATGGCTACACCTTC.

The chain recombines TRBV27 with TRBJ2-1; 9 nucleotides match TRBD2. Germline CDR1 and CDR2: MNHEY and SMNVEV (reference sequence). This CDR3 is 16 amino acids long. V shed 4 bases and J 0 bases; nucleotides not matched to a gene: 4. The CDR3 protein is CASSWAAGGSYNEQFF. CDR3 coding DNA: TGTGCCAGCAGTTGGGCAGCGGGAGGCTCCTACAATGAGCAGTTCTTC.

This clone was counted only a few times. The V gene is TRBV9, the J gene TRBJ2-3, with TRBD2 identical over 8 bases. The germline V gene encodes CDR1 SGDLS and CDR2 YYNGEE. This CDR3 spans 16 amino acids. Trimming at V came to 3 bases and at J to 5 bases, leaving 11 bases not matched to a gene. CDR3 amino acids: CASSARLAKSGDTQYF. CDR3 nucleotides: TGTGCCAGCAGCGCTCGACTAGCGAAATCTGGAGATACGCAGTATTTT.

V and J are TRBV7-9 and TRBJ2-5, with D unclear. With 5 bases removed from V and 1 base from J, the gap between germline ends came to 5 bases. CDR1 and CDR2 (germline): SEHNR, FQNEAQ (reference sequence). This CDR3 has 12 residues. The CDR3 region has the DNA TGTGCCAGCAGCGTCTTCCAAGAGACCCAGTACTTC. Its translation is CASSVFQETQYF.

The chain is built from TRBV29-1 and TRBJ2-3, with a tentative D call TRBD1 (6 bases). The CDR3 runs to 14 residues. CDR1 is SQVTM and CDR2 is ANQGSEA in the germline V gene. V dropped 3 bases and J dropped 7 bases, with 17 bases sitting between them. The CDR3 loop reads CSVDLWTVQNTQYF. The CDR3 DNA is TGCAGCGTTGATCTCTGGACAGTCCAGAATACGCAGTATTTT.

The gene calls are TRBV11-3 and TRBJ2-7, with D perhaps TRBD1 (6 bases). The V end was cut by 4 bases, the J end by 3 bases, with 19 bases between. The CDR3 is made up of 16 amino acids. Germline-derived CDR1 and CDR2 are SGHNT and YENEEA. In DNA form, the CDR3 reads TGTGCCAGCAGCTCTCGTCAACAGGGACGCCGCTACGAGCAGTACTTC. Protein product: CASSSRQQGRRYEQYF.

J is TRBJ2-5 and V is TRBV5-1; 7 bases are a match to TRBD2. V shed 4 bases and J 2 bases; nucleotides not matched to a gene: 5. The germline V gene encodes CDR1 SGHRS and CDR2 YFSETQ. This CDR3 spans 14 amino acids. This CDR3 is CASSQSGGQETQYF. The DNA for the CDR3 is TGCGCCAGCAGCCAGTCCGGGGGGCAAGAGACCCAGTACTTC.

CDR3 sequence reads: CASIWRQHQETQYF. Here the CDR3 DNA reads TGTGCCAGTATATGGAGACAGCACCAAGAGACCCAGTACTTC. V gene TRBV19 combines with J gene TRBJ2-5, with a possible D match to TRBD1 (5 bases). V lost 7 bases and J 0 bases, leaving 12 bases between the germline ends. The CDR3 is 14 amino acids. Germline CDR1 and CDR2: LNHDA and SQIVND (reference sequence).

This chain joins TRBV4-1 and TRBJ1-2, with no clear D. Germline V gene data show CDR1 as MGHRA and CDR2 as YSYEKL. CDR3 length: 15 residues. The V end was cut by 0 bases, the J end by 3 bases, with 11 bases between. The CDR3 is CASSQEGGSDYGYTF. The CDR3 bases are TGCGCCAGCAGCCAAGAGGGAGGATCCGACTATGGCTACACCTTC.

The gene calls are TRBV5-4 and TRBJ1-3; weak D call: TRBD1 (5 bases). CDR3 length: 18 amino acids. The germline CDR1 and CDR2 sequences are SGHNT and YYREEE (reference sequence). The V and J ends lost 4 bases and 8 bases respectively, with 28 bases between them. The CDR3 sequence is CASSTNTPRQTVEHTIYF. In nucleotides, the CDR3 is TGTGCCAGCAGCACCAACACCCCCCGACAGACTGTTGAACACACCATATATTTT.